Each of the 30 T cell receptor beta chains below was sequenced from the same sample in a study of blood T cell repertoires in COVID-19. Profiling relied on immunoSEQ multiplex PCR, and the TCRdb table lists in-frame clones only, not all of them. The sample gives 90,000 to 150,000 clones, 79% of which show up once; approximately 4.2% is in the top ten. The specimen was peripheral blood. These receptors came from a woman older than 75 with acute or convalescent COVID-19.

Here the CDR3 reads CASSRARGTGELFF. CDR3 nucleotide sequence: TGTGCCAGCAGCCGAGCCAGGGGCACCGGGGAGCTGTTTTTT. The V and J genes are TRBV27 and TRBJ2-2; possibly TRBD1 for D (6 bases). Trimming shortened V by 6 bases and J by 4 bases, and 12 bases separated the two germline ends. CDR1 and CDR2 (germline): MNHEY, SMNVEV (reference sequence). This CDR3 has 14 amino acids.

The CDR3 sequence is CAWSVPRVGEKLFF. CDR3 coding DNA: TGTGCCTGGAGTGTACCCAGGGTGGGTGAAAAACTGTTTTTT. This chain connects TRBV30 to TRBJ1-4, with D perhaps matching TRBD1 (5 bases). V was shortened by 0 bases and J by 7 bases, with 12 bases between the two germline ends. This CDR3 has 14 residues. Germline V gene lookup returns CDR1 GTSNPN and CDR2 SVGIG (reference sequence).

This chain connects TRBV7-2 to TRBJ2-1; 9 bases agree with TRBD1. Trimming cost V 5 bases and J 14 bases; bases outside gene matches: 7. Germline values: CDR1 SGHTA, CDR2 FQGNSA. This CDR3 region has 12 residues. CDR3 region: CASSPRDREKFF. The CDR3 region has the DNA TGTGCCAGCAGCCCGAGGGACAGGGAGAAGTTCTTC.

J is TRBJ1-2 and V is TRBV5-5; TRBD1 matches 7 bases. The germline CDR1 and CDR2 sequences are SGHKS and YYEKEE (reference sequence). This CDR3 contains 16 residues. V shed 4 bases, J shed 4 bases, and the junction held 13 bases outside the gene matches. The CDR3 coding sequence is TGTGCCAGCAGCCAGAGGTCGGACAGGCCCTCCTATGGCTACACCTTC. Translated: CASSQRSDRPSYGYTF. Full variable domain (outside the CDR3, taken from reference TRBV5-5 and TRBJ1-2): DAGVTQSPTHLIKTRGQQVTLRCSPISGHKSVSWYQQVLGQGPQFIFQYYEKEERGRGNFPDRFSARQFPNYSSELNVNALLLGDSALYLCASSQRSDRPSYGYTFGSGTRLTVV.

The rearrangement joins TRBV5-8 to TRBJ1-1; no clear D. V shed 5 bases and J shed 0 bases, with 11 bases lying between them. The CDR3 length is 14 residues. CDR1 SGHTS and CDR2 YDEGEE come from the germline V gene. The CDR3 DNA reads TGTGCCAGCAGACCTCAGATTTTGAACACTGAAGCTTTCTTT. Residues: CASRPQILNTEAFF.

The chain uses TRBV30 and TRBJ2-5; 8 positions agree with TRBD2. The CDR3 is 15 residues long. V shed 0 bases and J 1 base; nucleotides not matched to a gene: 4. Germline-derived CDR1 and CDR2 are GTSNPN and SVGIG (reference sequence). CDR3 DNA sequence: TGTGCCTGGAGTGTTAGACTAGCGCGCCAAGAGACCCAGTACTTC. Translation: CAWSVRLARQETQYF.

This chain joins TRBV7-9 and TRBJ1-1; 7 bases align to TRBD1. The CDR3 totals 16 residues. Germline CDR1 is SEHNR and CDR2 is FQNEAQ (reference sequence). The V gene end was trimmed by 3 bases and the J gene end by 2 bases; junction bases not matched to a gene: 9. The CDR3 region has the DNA TGTGCCAGCAGCTTCCCGAAACAGGGGAGTAACACTGAAGCTTTCTTT. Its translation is CASSFPKQGSNTEAFF.

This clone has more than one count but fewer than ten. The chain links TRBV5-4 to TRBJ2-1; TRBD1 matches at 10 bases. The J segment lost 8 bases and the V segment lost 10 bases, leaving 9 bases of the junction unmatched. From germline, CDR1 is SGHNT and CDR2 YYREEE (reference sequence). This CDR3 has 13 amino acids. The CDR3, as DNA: TGTGCCTTCTGGGACAGGGGTAACTATGAGCAGTTCTTC. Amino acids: CAFWDRGNYEQFF.

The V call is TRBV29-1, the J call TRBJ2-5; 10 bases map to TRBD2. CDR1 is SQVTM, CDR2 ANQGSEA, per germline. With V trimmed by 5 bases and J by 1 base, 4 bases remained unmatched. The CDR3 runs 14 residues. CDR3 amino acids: CSVTSGNFQETQYF. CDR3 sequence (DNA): TGCAGCGTTACTAGCGGGAACTTCCAAGAGACCCAGTACTTC.

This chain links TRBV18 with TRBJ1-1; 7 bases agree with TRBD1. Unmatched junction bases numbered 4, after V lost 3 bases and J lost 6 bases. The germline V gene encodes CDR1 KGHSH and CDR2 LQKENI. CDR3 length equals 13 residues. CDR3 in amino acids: CASSPEGAAEAFF. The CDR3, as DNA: TGTGCCAGCTCACCGGAGGGGGCCGCTGAAGCTTTCTTT.

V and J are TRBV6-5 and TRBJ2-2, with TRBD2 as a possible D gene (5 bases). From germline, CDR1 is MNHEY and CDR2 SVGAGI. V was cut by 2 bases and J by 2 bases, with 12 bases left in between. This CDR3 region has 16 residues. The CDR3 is CASSYNSDYNTGELFF. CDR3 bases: TGTGCCAGCAGTTACAATTCAGACTATAACACCGGGGAGCTGTTTTTT.

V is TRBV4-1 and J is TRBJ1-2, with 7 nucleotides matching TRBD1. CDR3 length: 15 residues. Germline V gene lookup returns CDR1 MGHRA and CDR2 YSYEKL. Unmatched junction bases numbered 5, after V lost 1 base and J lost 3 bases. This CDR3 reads CASSQALDRDYGYTF. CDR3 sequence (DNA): TGCGCCAGCAGCCAAGCTTTAGACAGGGACTATGGCTACACCTTC.

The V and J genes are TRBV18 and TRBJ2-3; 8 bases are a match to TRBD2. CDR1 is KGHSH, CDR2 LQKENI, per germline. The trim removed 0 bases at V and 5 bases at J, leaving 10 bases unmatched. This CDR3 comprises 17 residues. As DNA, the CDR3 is TGTGCCAGCTCACCACCCCTTCCGGGAGGGCCCGGAGATACGCAGTATTTT. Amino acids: CASSPPLPGGPGDTQYF.

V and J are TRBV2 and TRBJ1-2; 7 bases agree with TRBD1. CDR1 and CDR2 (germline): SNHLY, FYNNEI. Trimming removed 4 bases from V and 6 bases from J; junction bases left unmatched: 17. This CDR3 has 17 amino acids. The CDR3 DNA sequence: TGTGCCAGCAGTGGATCGGGGATTACAGGGGTAGGAAATGGCTACACCTTC. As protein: CASSGSGITGVGNGYTF.

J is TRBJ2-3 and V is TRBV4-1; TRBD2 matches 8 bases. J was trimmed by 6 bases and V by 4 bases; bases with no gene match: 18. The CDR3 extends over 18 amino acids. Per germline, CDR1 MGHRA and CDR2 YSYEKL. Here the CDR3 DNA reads TGCGCCAGCAGCCGGATCCCCTCCTCTGCGGGAGGATGGGATACGCAGTATTTT. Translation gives CASSRIPSSAGGWDTQYF.

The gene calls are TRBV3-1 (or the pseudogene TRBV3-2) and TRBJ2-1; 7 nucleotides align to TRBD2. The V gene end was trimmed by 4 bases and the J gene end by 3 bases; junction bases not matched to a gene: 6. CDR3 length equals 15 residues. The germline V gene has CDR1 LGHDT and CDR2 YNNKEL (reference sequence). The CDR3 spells CASSPELAYYNEQFF. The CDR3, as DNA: TGTGCCAGCAGCCCCGAACTAGCGTACTACAATGAGCAGTTCTTC.

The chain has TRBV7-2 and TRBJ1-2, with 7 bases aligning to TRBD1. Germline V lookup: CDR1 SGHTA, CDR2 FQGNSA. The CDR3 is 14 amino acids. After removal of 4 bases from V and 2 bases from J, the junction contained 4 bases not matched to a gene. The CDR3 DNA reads TGTGCCAGCAGCTACCTGACAGGGAACTATGGCTACACCTTC. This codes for CASSYLTGNYGYTF.

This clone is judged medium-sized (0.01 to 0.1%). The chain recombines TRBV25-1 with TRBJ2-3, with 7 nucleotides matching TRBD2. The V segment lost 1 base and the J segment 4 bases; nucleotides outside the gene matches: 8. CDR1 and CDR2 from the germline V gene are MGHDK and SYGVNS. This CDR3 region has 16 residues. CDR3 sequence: CASSEWAGRGADTQYF. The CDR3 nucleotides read TGTGCCAGCAGTGAATGGGCAGGGAGGGGTGCAGATACGCAGTATTTT.

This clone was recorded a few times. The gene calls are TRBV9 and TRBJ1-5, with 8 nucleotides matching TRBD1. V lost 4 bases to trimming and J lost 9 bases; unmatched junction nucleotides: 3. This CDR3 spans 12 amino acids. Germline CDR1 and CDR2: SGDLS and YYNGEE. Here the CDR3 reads CASSQGAGPQHF. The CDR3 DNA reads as TGTGCCAGCAGCCAGGGGGCGGGGCCCCAGCATTTT.

The CDR3 sequence: CASSPGAASTDTQYF. The CDR3 DNA sequence: TGTGCCAGCTCACCGGGGGCGGCAAGCACAGATACGCAGTATTTT. This chain uses TRBV18 with TRBJ2-3; D might be TRBD1 (6 bases). The CDR3 has 15 residues. Germline V gene sequence: CDR1 KGHSH, CDR2 LQKENI. V lost 3 bases to trimming and J lost 0 bases, with 10 bases between them.

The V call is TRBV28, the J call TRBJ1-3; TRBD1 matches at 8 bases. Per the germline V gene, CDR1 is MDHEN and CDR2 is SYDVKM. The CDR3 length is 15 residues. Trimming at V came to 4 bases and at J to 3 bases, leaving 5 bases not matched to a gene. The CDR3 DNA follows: TGTGCCAGCAGTTACCACAGGGGGGGTGGAAACACCATATATTTT. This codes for CASSYHRGGGNTIYF.

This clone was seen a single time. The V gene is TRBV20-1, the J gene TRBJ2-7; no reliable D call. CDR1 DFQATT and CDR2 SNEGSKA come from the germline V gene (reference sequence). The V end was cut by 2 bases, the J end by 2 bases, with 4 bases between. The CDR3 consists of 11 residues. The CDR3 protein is CSARPTYEQYF. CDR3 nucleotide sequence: TGCAGTGCTAGACCAACCTACGAGCAGTACTTC.

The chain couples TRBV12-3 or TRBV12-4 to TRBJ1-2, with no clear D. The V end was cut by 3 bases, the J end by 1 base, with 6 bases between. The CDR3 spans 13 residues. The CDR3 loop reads CASSFGVNYGYTF. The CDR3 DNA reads TGTGCCAGCAGTTTCGGGGTTAACTATGGCTACACCTTC.

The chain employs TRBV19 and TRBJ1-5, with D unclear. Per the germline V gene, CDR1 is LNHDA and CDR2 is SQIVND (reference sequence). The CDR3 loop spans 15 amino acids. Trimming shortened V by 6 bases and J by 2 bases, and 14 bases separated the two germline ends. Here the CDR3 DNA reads TGTGCCAGTAGGCCGACACTCAGTGGCAATCAGCCCCAGCATTTT. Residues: CASRPTLSGNQPQHF.

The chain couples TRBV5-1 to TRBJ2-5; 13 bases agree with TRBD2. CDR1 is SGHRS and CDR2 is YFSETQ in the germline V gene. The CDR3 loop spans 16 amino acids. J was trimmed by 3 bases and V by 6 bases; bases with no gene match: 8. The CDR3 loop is CASTSGTSGVKETQYF. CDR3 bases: TGCGCCAGCACATCCGGGACTAGCGGGGTAAAAGAGACCCAGTACTTC.

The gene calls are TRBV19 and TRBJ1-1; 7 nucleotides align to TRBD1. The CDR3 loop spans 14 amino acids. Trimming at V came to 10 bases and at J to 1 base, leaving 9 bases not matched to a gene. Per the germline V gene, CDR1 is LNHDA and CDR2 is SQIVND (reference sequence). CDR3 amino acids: CATLNRGRNTEAFF. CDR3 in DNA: TGTGCCACCCTGAACAGGGGACGGAACACTGAAGCTTTCTTT. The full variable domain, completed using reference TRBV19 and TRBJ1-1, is DGGITQSPKYLFRKEGQNVTLSCEQNLNHDAMYWYRQDPGQGLRLIYYSQIVNDFQKGDIAEGYSVSREKKESFPLTVTSAQKNPTAFYLCATLNRGRNTEAFFGQGTRLTVV.

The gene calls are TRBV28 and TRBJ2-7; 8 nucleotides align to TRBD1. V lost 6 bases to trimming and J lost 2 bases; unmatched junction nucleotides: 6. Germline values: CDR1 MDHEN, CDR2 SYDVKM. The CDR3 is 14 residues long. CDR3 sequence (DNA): TGTGCCAGCAGACTCCCGGGACAGGCCTACGAGCAGTACTTC. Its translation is CASRLPGQAYEQYF.

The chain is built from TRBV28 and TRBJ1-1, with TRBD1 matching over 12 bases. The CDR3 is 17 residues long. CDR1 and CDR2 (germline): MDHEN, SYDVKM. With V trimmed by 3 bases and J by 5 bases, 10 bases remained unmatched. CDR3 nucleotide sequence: TGTGCCAGCAGTTTGTCGGGACAGGGGGCGAGGGGGACTGAAGCTTTCTTT. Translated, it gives CASSLSGQGARGTEAFF.

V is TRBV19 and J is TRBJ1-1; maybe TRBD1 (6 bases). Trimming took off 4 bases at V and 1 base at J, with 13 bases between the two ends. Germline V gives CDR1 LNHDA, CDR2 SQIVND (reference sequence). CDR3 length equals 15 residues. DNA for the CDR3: TGTGCCAGTAGTAGCCAACAGGGATCGAACACTGAAGCTTTCTTT. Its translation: CASSSQQGSNTEAFF.

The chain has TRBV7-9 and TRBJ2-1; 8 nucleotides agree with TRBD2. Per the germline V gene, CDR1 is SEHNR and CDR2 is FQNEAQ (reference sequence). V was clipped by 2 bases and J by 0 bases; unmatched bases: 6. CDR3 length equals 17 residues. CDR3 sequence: CASSLSALAASYNEQFF. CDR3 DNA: TGTGCCAGCAGCTTATCCGCACTAGCGGCCTCCTACAATGAGCAGTTCTTC.